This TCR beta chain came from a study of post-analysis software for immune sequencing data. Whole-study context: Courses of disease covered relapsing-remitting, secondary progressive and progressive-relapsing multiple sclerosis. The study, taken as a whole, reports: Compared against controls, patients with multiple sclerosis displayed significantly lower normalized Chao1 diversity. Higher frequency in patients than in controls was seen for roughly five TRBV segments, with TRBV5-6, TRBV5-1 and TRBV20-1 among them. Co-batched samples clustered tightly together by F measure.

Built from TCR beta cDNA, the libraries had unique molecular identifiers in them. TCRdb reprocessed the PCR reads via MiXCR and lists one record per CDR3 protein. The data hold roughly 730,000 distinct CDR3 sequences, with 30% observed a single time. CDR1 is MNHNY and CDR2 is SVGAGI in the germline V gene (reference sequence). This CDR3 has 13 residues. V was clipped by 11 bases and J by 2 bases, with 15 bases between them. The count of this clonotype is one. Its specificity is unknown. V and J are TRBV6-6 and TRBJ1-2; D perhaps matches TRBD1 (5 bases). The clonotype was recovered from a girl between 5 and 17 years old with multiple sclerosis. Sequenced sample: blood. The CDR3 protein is CAGTDPGNYGYTF. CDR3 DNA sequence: TGTGCCGGCACCGACCCAGGGAACTATGGCTACACCTTC.